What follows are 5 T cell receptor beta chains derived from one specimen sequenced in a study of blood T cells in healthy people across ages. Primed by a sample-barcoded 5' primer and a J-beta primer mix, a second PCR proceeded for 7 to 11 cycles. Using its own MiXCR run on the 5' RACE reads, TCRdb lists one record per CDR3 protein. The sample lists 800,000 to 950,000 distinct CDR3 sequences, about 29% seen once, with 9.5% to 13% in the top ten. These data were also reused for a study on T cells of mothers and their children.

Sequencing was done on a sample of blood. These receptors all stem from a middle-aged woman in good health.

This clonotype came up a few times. The CDR3 reads CSARDSSRDRRLTEAFF. DNA of the CDR3: TGCAGTGCTAGAGATTCGTCCCGGGACCGTAGACTCACTGAAGCTTTCTTT. The V and J genes are TRBV20-1 and TRBJ1-1, with a weak D call TRBD1 (5 bases). Germline-derived CDR1 and CDR2 are DFQATT and SNEGSKA (reference sequence). The ends were cut back, 0 bases at V and 4 bases at J, with 21 bases in the middle. The CDR3 is made up of 17 amino acids.

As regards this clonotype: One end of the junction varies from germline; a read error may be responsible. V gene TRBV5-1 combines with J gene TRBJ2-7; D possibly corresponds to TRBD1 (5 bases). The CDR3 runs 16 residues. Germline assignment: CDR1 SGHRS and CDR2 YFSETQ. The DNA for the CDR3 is TGCGCCGGCAGCTTGGAACAGGCTACTACCTCCTACGAGCAGTACTTC. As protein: CAGSLEQATTSYEQYF.

In DNA, the CDR3 is TGTGCCAGCAGTTACGCGGAGCACACCGGGGAGCTGTTTTTT. It codes for CASSYAEHTGELFF. The rearrangement joins TRBV6-2 or TRBV6-3 to TRBJ2-2; D ambiguous. The CDR3 is made up of 14 amino acids. V was pared by 2 bases and J by 3 bases, with 7 bases between. Per the germline V gene, CDR1 is MNHEY and CDR2 is SVGEGT.

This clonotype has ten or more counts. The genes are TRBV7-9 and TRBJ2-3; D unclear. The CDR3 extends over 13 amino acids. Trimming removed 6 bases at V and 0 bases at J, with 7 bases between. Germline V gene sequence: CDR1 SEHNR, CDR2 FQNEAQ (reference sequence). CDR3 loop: CASRFTSTDTQYF. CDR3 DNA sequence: TGTGCCAGCAGATTCACTAGCACAGATACGCAGTATTTT.

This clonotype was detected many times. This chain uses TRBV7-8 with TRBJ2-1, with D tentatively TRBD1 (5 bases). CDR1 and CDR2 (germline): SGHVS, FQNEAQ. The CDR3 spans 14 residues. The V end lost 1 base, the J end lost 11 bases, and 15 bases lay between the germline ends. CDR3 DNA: TGTGCCAGCAGCTTAGGAGACAGCGAGTATAAGCAGTTCTTC. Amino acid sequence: CASSLGDSEYKQFF.